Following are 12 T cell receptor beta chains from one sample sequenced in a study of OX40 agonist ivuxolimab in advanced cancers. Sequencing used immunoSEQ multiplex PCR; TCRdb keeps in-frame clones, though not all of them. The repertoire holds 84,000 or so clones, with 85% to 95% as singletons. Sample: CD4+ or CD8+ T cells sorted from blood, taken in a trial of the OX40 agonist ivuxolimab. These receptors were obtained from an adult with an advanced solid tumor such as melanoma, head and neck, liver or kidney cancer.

The DNA for the CDR3 is TGTGCCAGCAGCTTAGGACTAGCGGGAGTACCCGGGGAGCTGTTTTTT. It yields the protein CASSLGLAGVPGELFF. V usage is TRBV9 and J usage is TRBJ2-2; TRBD2 matches 13 bases. Germline CDR1 and CDR2: SGDLS and YYNGEE. The CDR3 covers 16 residues. V shed 4 bases, J shed 6 bases, and the junction held 6 bases outside the gene matches.

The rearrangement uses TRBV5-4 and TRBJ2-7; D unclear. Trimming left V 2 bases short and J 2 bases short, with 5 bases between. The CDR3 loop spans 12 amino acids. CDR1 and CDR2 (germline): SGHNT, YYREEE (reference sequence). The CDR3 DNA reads TGTGCCAGCAGCTTTGGAGCCTACGAGCAGTACTTC. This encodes CASSFGAYEQYF.

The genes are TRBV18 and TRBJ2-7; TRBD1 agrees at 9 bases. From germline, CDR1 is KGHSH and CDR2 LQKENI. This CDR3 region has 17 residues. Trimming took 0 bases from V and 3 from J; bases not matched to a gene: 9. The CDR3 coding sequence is TGTGCCAGCTCACCACCCACCCGGACAGGGGTTAACTACGAGCAGTACTTC. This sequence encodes CASSPPTRTGVNYEQYF.

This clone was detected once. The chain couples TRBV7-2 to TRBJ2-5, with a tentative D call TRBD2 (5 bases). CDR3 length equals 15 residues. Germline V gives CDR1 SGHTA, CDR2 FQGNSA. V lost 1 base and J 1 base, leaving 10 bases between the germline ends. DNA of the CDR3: TGTGCCAGCAGCTTAGTTTTCGGACTCCAAGAGACCCAGTACTTC. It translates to CASSLVFGLQETQYF.

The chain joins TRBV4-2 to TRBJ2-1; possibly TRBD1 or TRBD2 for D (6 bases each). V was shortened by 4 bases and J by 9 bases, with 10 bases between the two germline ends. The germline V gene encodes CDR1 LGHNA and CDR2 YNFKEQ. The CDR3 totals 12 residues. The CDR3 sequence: CASSPGGGEQFF. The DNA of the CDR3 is TGTGCCAGCAGCCCCGGAGGGGGTGAGCAGTTCTTC.

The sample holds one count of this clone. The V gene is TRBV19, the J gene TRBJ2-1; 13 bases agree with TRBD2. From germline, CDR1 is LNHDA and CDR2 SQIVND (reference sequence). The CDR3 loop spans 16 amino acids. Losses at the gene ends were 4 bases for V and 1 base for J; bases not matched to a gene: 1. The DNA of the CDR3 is TGTGCCAGTAGTACGACTAGCGGGAGGTCCTACAATGAGCAGTTCTTC. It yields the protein CASSTTSGRSYNEQFF.

The CDR3 nucleotides read TGTGCCAGCAGTTCACTACAGGGGGTCACTGAAGCTTTCTTT. This encodes CASSSLQGVTEAFF. This sequence joins TRBV28 and TRBJ1-1, with TRBD1 identical over 8 bases. Looked up from germline, CDR1 is MDHEN and CDR2 is SYDVKM. V was clipped by 4 bases and J by 4 bases; unmatched bases: 5. This CDR3 contains 14 residues.

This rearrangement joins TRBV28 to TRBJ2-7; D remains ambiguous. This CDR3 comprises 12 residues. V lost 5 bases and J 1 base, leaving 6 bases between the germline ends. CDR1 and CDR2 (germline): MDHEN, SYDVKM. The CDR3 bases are TGTGCCAGCAGTATGACGTCCTACGAGCAGTACTTC. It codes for CASSMTSYEQYF. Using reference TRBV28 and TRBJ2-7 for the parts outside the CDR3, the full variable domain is DVKVTQSSRYLVKRTGEKVFLECVQDMDHENMFWYRQDPGLGLRLIYFSYDVKMKEKGDIPEGYSVSREKKERFSLILESASTNQTSMYLCASSMTSYEQYFGPGTRLTVT.

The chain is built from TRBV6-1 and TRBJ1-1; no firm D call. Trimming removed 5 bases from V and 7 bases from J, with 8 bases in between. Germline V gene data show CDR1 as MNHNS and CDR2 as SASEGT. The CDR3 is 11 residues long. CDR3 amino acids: CASSLTFEAFF. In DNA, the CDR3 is TGTGCCAGCAGTCTCACCTTTGAAGCTTTCTTT.

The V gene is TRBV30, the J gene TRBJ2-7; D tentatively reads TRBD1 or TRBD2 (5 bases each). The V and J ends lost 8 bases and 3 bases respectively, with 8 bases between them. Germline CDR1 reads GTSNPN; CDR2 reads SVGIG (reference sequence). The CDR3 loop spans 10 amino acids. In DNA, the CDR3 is TGTGCCGGGGGAATCTACGAGCAGTACTTC. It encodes CAGGIYEQYF.

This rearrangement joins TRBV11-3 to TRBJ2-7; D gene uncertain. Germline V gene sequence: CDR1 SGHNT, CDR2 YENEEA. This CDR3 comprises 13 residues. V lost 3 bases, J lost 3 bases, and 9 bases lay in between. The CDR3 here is CASSFSPIYEQYF. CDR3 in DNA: TGTGCCAGCAGCTTCTCTCCCATCTACGAGCAGTACTTC.

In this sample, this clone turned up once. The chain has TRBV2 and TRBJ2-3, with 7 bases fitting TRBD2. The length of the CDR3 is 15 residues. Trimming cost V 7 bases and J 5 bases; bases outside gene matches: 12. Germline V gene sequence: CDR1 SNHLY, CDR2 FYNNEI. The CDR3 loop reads CASKLGAGTVDTQYF. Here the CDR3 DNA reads TGTGCCAGCAAGCTTGGAGCGGGGACCGTAGATACGCAGTATTTT.